This entry describes one T cell receptor beta chain. Its antigen remains unidentified. Two oligonucleotides, mixed equimolar, formed the beta constant-region primer covering TRBC1 and TRBC2. Ligated cDNA was amplified by four rounds of PCR with nested alpha and beta constant-region primers and SP2. TCRdb recomputed calls from the UMI-ligation and nested PCR reads with MiXCR, one row per CDR3 protein. Counted here are about 99,000 distinct CDR3 sequences, 14% occurring once; the ten biggest clones make up about 3%. This CDR3 spans 12 amino acids. V was pared by 3 bases and J by 7 bases, with 9 bases between. Germline V gene data show CDR1 as PRHDT and CDR2 as FYEKMQ (reference sequence). This specimen belongs to a study of naive and memory T cell subsets. General study results and limits: TCR abundance followed a power law differing between naive and memory subsets. Possibly reflecting memory cells re-expressing CD45RA, a few larger clonotypes occurred in naive repertoires, especially CD8. Over 85% of naive TCR sequences appeared only once, unlike memory subsets.

The chain is built from TRBV13 and TRBJ1-1; possible D gene TRBD1, 5 bases. Sequenced material: naive CD8+ T cells from blood. The sequence was collected from a human donor in good health. The CDR3 nucleotides are TGTGCCAGCAGCTTGGGACGGCGTGAAGCTTTCTTT. Translating gives CASSLGRREAFF.